These T cell receptor beta chains were read from a single sample in a study of blood T cell repertoires in COVID-19. Clones were read by immunoSEQ multiplex PCR, and TCRdb kept only the in-frame ones, dropping some. The top ten hold 2.5% to 3% of the sample, which has some 280,000 clones, roughly 90% seen once. What was sequenced was peripheral blood. These receptors came from a woman aged 25 to 39 with active or convalescent COVID-19. The CDR3 runs from the conserved cysteine through the conserved F or W. The order of the fields is clone size, CDR3 length, V gene, D gene, J gene, CDR3 DNA, CDR3 protein. The D gene is left open where the match is weak. Where a row states a size, it is once, few, many or the class of an expanded clone; other rows omit it.

clone_size: NA; cdr3_length: 14; v_call: TRBV6-6; d_call: NA; j_call: TRBJ1-1; cdr3_nt: TGTGCCAGCAGTTACGCAGGGGAGAACACTGAAGCTTTCTTT; cdr3_aa: CASSYAGENTEAFF
clone_size: NA; cdr3_length: 12; v_call: TRBV6-6; d_call: NA; j_call: TRBJ2-3; cdr3_nt: TGTGCCAGCAGTCTTACTGCAGATACGCAGTATTTT; cdr3_aa: CASSLTADTQYF
clone_size: NA; cdr3_length: 13; v_call: TRBV6-4; d_call: NA; j_call: TRBJ2-1; cdr3_nt: TGTGCCAGCAGTTCGGAGGGAAACAATGAGCAGTTCTTC; cdr3_aa: CASSSEGNNEQFF
clone_size: NA; cdr3_length: 14; v_call: TRBV7-9; d_call: TRBD1; j_call: TRBJ1-2; cdr3_nt: TGTGCCAGCAGCTCGCCGAGGACAGGAGATGGCTACACCTTC; cdr3_aa: CASSSPRTGDGYTF
clone_size: NA; cdr3_length: 14; v_call: TRBV5-1; d_call: NA; j_call: TRBJ2-7; cdr3_nt: TGCGCCAGCAGCCCGGGGAGCCTCTCCTACGAGCAGTACTTC; cdr3_aa: CASSPGSLSYEQYF
clone_size: NA; cdr3_length: 12; v_call: TRBV29-1; d_call: NA; j_call: TRBJ1-3; cdr3_nt: TGCAGCGTGGGGCAGGGTGGAAACACCATATATTTT; cdr3_aa: CSVGQGGNTIYF
clone_size: NA; cdr3_length: 14; v_call: TRBV6-5; d_call: TRBD1; j_call: TRBJ1-1; cdr3_nt: TGTGCCAGCAGTTACTCGCCGGCGAGACAGGGAGTTTTCTTT; cdr3_aa: CASSYSPARQGVFF
clone_size: NA; cdr3_length: 14; v_call: TRBV2; d_call: TRBD1; j_call: TRBJ1-5; cdr3_nt: TGTGCCAGCAGTGCGTGGTCAGGGGGCTTGCCCCAGCATTTT; cdr3_aa: CASSAWSGGLPQHF
clone_size: NA; cdr3_length: 16; v_call: TRBV19; d_call: NA; j_call: TRBJ2-2; cdr3_nt: TGTGCCAGTAGTACCCTCGGAGGGGGAGGGACCGGGGAGCTGTTTTTT; cdr3_aa: CASSTLGGGGTGELFF
clone_size: NA; cdr3_length: 13; v_call: TRBV7-9; d_call: NA; j_call: TRBJ2-5; cdr3_nt: TGTGCCAGCAGCTCCTCGGGGTTGGGGACCCAGTACTTC; cdr3_aa: CASSSSGLGTQYF
clone_size: NA; cdr3_length: 12; v_call: TRBV7-2; d_call: TRBD2; j_call: TRBJ2-5; cdr3_nt: TGTGCCAGCAGGGGAGGGGAAGAGACCCAGTACTTC; cdr3_aa: CASRGGEETQYF
clone_size: NA; cdr3_length: 13; v_call: TRBV2; d_call: TRBD1; j_call: TRBJ1-4; cdr3_nt: TGTGCCAGCAGTGCGGGACAGGTTGAAAAACTGTTTTTT; cdr3_aa: CASSAGQVEKLFF
clone_size: NA; cdr3_length: 13; v_call: TRBV6-5; d_call: NA; j_call: TRBJ1-6; cdr3_nt: TGTGCCAGCACCCCGAACGGGGGTTCACCCCTCCACTTT; cdr3_aa: CASTPNGGSPLHF
clone_size: NA; cdr3_length: 16; v_call: TRBV10-1; d_call: NA; j_call: TRBJ2-7; cdr3_nt: TGCGCCAGCACTTCCCCGCCCGGGGAGACTTGCTACGAGCAGTACTTC; cdr3_aa: CASTSPPGETCYEQYF
clone_size: NA; cdr3_length: 17; v_call: TRBV5-1; d_call: NA; j_call: TRBJ2-3; cdr3_nt: TGCGCCAGCAGCTTGGTTGCTGGGGCAGAGAGCACAGATACGCAGTATTTT; cdr3_aa: CASSLVAGAESTDTQYF
clone_size: NA; cdr3_length: 13; v_call: TRBV11-3; d_call: TRBD1; j_call: TRBJ1-3; cdr3_nt: TGTGCCAGCAGCTGGGACAGGAGTAACACCATATATTTT; cdr3_aa: CASSWDRSNTIYF
clone_size: NA; cdr3_length: 16; v_call: TRBV24-1; d_call: NA; j_call: TRBJ1-5; cdr3_nt: TGTGCCACCAGTGATTCGGCTGGGAGGGTTGATCAGCCCCAGCATTTT; cdr3_aa: CATSDSAGRVDQPQHF
clone_size: NA; cdr3_length: 13; v_call: TRBV18; d_call: NA; j_call: TRBJ2-7; cdr3_nt: TGTGCCAGCTCACCCGGACAACCTTTGAAGCAGTACTTC; cdr3_aa: CASSPGQPLKQYF
clone_size: once; cdr3_length: 16; v_call: TRBV5-6; d_call: TRBD1; j_call: TRBJ2-1; cdr3_nt: TGTGCCAGCAGCCTCTTGGGACAGGGCGTCAAGAATGAGCAGTTCTTC; cdr3_aa: CASSLLGQGVKNEQFF
clone_size: NA; cdr3_length: 13; v_call: TRBV12-3/TRBV12-4; d_call: NA; j_call: TRBJ1-3; cdr3_nt: TGTGCCAGCAGTAGGGACATTGGAAACACCATATATTTT; cdr3_aa: CASSRDIGNTIYF
clone_size: NA; cdr3_length: 15; v_call: TRBV28; d_call: TRBD1; j_call: TRBJ1-2; cdr3_nt: TGTGCCAGCAGTGTAACCGGGACAGCTAACTATGGCTACACCTTC; cdr3_aa: CASSVTGTANYGYTF
clone_size: NA; cdr3_length: 15; v_call: TRBV6-2/TRBV6-3; d_call: NA; j_call: TRBJ1-6; cdr3_nt: TGTGCCAGCAGCCGAGGGAGCGTCGGGGGTTCACCCCTCCACTTT; cdr3_aa: CASSRGSVGGSPLHF
clone_size: NA; cdr3_length: 14; v_call: TRBV14; d_call: NA; j_call: TRBJ2-2; cdr3_nt: TGTGCCAGCAGCCTTTACAGTCACACCGGGGAGCTGTTTTTT; cdr3_aa: CASSLYSHTGELFF
clone_size: NA; cdr3_length: 16; v_call: TRBV18; d_call: NA; j_call: TRBJ2-6; cdr3_nt: TGTGCCAGCTCACCACCTAAGACACTGGGGGCCAACGTCCTGACTTTC; cdr3_aa: CASSPPKTLGANVLTF
clone_size: NA; cdr3_length: 15; v_call: TRBV28; d_call: TRBD1; j_call: TRBJ1-1; cdr3_nt: TGTGCCAGCAGGACAGGGATCGTGGGTAATACTGAAGCTTTCTTT; cdr3_aa: CASRTGIVGNTEAFF
clone_size: NA; cdr3_length: 15; v_call: TRBV6-5; d_call: TRBD1; j_call: TRBJ1-4; cdr3_nt: TGTGCCAGCAGACCCCGGGGACAGGGAAGGGAAAAACTGTTTTTT; cdr3_aa: CASRPRGQGREKLFF
clone_size: NA; cdr3_length: 14; v_call: TRBV19; d_call: TRBD1; j_call: TRBJ1-2; cdr3_nt: TGTGCCAGTAGCCCGGACAGGGGGAACTATGGCTACACCTTC; cdr3_aa: CASSPDRGNYGYTF
clone_size: once; cdr3_length: 18; v_call: TRBV21-1; d_call: NA; j_call: TRBJ2-1; cdr3_nt: TGTGCCAGCAGCAAAAATCGAGTTAGCGGGGGGTTCTACAATGAGCAGTTCTTC; cdr3_aa: CASSKNRVSGGFYNEQFF
clone_size: NA; cdr3_length: 15; v_call: TRBV3-1/TRBV3-2; d_call: TRBD1; j_call: TRBJ2-1; cdr3_nt: TGTGCCAGCAACCTGAGGGGGCAGACCTACAATGAGCAGTTCTTC; cdr3_aa: CASNLRGQTYNEQFF
clone_size: NA; cdr3_length: 14; v_call: TRBV5-1; d_call: NA; j_call: TRBJ1-4; cdr3_nt: TGCGCCAGCAGCTTGGGCAGGCCTAATGAAAAACTGTTTTTT; cdr3_aa: CASSLGRPNEKLFF
clone_size: NA; cdr3_length: 13; v_call: TRBV5-6; d_call: NA; j_call: TRBJ1-1; cdr3_nt: TGTGCCAGCAGCCGTAGATCGGGGACTGAAGCTTTCTTT; cdr3_aa: CASSRRSGTEAFF
clone_size: NA; cdr3_length: 15; v_call: TRBV6-4; d_call: TRBD1; j_call: TRBJ2-3; cdr3_nt: TGTGCCAGCAGGCCGGGACAGGGGTCCGCAGATACGCAGTATTTT; cdr3_aa: CASRPGQGSADTQYF
clone_size: once; cdr3_length: 15; v_call: TRBV7-2; d_call: NA; j_call: TRBJ1-5; cdr3_nt: TGTGCCAGCAGCTTAGTGGGGGCAGACGGTCAGCCCCAGCATTTT; cdr3_aa: CASSLVGADGQPQHF
clone_size: NA; cdr3_length: 13; v_call: TRBV27; d_call: TRBD1; j_call: TRBJ1-2; cdr3_nt: TGTGCCAGCAGGTGGGACAGGGATTCGGGCTACACCTTC; cdr3_aa: CASRWDRDSGYTF
clone_size: NA; cdr3_length: 13; v_call: TRBV28; d_call: NA; j_call: TRBJ2-5; cdr3_nt: TGTGCCAGCAGAGACAGCCACCAAGAGACCCAGTACTTC; cdr3_aa: CASRDSHQETQYF
clone_size: NA; cdr3_length: 16; v_call: TRBV28; d_call: NA; j_call: TRBJ1-1; cdr3_nt: TGTGCCACCCAAAGGGGGGGACAACCTTCGAACACTGAAGCTTTCTTT; cdr3_aa: CATQRGGQPSNTEAFF
clone_size: NA; cdr3_length: 15; v_call: TRBV2; d_call: TRBD1; j_call: TRBJ2-2; cdr3_nt: TGTGCCACGTACAGGGACAGGGGGAGTTCCGGGGAGCTGTTTTTT; cdr3_aa: CATYRDRGSSGELFF
clone_size: NA; cdr3_length: 13; v_call: TRBV4-3; d_call: NA; j_call: TRBJ1-1; cdr3_nt: TGCGCCAGCAGCCAAGAATTGTATTCTGAAGCTTTCTTT; cdr3_aa: CASSQELYSEAFF
clone_size: few; cdr3_length: 15; v_call: TRBV30; d_call: TRBD1; j_call: TRBJ1-2; cdr3_nt: TGTGCCTGGACGACCCCGGACAGGGGGCGGGAGGGCTACACCTTC; cdr3_aa: CAWTTPDRGREGYTF
clone_size: NA; cdr3_length: 16; v_call: TRBV4-1; d_call: TRBD2; j_call: TRBJ2-3; cdr3_nt: TGCGCCAGCAGCCTCTCACCTAGCGGGAGCACAGATACGCAGTATTTT; cdr3_aa: CASSLSPSGSTDTQYF
clone_size: once; cdr3_length: 16; v_call: TRBV7-9; d_call: NA; j_call: TRBJ2-1; cdr3_nt: TGTGCCAGCAGCGAGAGCGTTCCCAGCGGCAACAGTGAGCAGTTCTTC; cdr3_aa: CASSESVPSGNSEQFF
clone_size: NA; cdr3_length: 15; v_call: TRBV28; d_call: NA; j_call: TRBJ1-3; cdr3_nt: TGTGCCAGCGGCTACAGGTTTTCAGGAGGAAACACCATATATTTT; cdr3_aa: CASGYRFSGGNTIYF
clone_size: NA; cdr3_length: 14; v_call: TRBV18; d_call: TRBD1; j_call: TRBJ1-5; cdr3_nt: TGTGCCAGCTCACCGCAGGACAGGGAATGGCCCCAGCATTTT; cdr3_aa: CASSPQDREWPQHF
clone_size: NA; cdr3_length: 15; v_call: TRBV11-2; d_call: TRBD2; j_call: TRBJ2-1; cdr3_nt: TGTGCCAGCAGCTTAGCCTCTAGCGGGGGAGGCGGGCAGTTCTTC; cdr3_aa: CASSLASSGGGGQFF
clone_size: NA; cdr3_length: 17; v_call: TRBV27; d_call: TRBD1; j_call: TRBJ1-6; cdr3_nt: TGTGCCAGCAGGGTCGACAGGGCCCCTTCCTATAATTCACCCCTCCACTTT; cdr3_aa: CASRVDRAPSYNSPLHF
clone_size: NA; cdr3_length: 15; v_call: TRBV6-1; d_call: NA; j_call: TRBJ1-3; cdr3_nt: TGTGCCAGCAGTGAATTCGTACAGGGAGGAAACACCATATATTTT; cdr3_aa: CASSEFVQGGNTIYF
clone_size: NA; cdr3_length: 14; v_call: TRBV9; d_call: TRBD1; j_call: TRBJ1-2; cdr3_nt: TGTGCCAGCAGTCCTCGGACAGGGGGGACTGGCTACACCTTC; cdr3_aa: CASSPRTGGTGYTF
clone_size: NA; cdr3_length: 14; v_call: TRBV5-1; d_call: TRBD1; j_call: TRBJ1-2; cdr3_nt: TGCGCCAGCAGCTTCGAGGGGGCCGGGTATGGCTACACCTTC; cdr3_aa: CASSFEGAGYGYTF
clone_size: NA; cdr3_length: 15; v_call: TRBV7-2; d_call: NA; j_call: TRBJ1-3; cdr3_nt: TGTGCCAGCAGCTTGGAAGGGGTCTCTGGAAACACCATATATTTT; cdr3_aa: CASSLEGVSGNTIYF
clone_size: once; cdr3_length: 15; v_call: TRBV30; d_call: TRBD2; j_call: TRBJ2-7; cdr3_nt: TGTGCCTGGAGTCGGGGTGGGGGACTAGCCGGTGGGCAGTACTTC; cdr3_aa: CAWSRGGGLAGGQYF